Following are 4 T cell receptor beta chains from one sample sequenced in a study of cytomegalovirus exposure and HLA in healthy donors. 60 Vbeta and 13 Jbeta primers were used in PCR. TCRdb's table, derived via immunoSEQ multiplex PCR, lists solely in-frame clones and lacks some. The sample includes about 100,000 clones, approximately 70% of them seen just once. Input material: PBMCs. The receptors originated from a man younger than 40 in good health and CMV-seropositive.

As concerns this clone: The same CDR3 also results from other DNA sequences found in this sample. The chain links TRBV5-1 to TRBJ2-3; possibly TRBD2 for D (6 bases). Germline loops: CDR1 SGHRS, CDR2 YFSETQ. Trimming pared 2 bases from V and 0 bases from J, leaving 7 bases between. The CDR3 spans 14 residues. CDR3: CASSLAGSTDTQYF. DNA for the CDR3: TGCGCCAGCAGCTTAGCGGGTAGCACAGATACGCAGTATTTT.

This sequence joins TRBV5-1 and TRBJ1-1, with D perhaps matching TRBD1 (5 bases). The germline V gene encodes CDR1 SGHRS and CDR2 YFSETQ. This CDR3 is 15 amino acids long. The ends were cut back, 3 bases at V and 4 bases at J, with 16 bases in the middle. In DNA form, the CDR3 reads TGCGCCAGCAGCTACACGACAGAAATGAGCACTGAAGCTTTCTTT. Translated: CASSYTTEMSTEAFF.

V and J are TRBV7-2 and TRBJ2-5; D remains unclear. Germline CDR1 and CDR2: SGHTA and FQGNSA. V was trimmed by 5 bases and J by 4 bases, leaving 8 bases between them. This CDR3 has 12 amino acids. The CDR3, as DNA: TGTGCCAGCAGCCCTCTAGGAGAGACCCAGTACTTC. Protein: CASSPLGETQYF.

Written as DNA, the CDR3 is TGTGCCAGCTCACCATGGACAGGGAACACTGAAGCTTTCTTT. Translation gives CASSPWTGNTEAFF. V gene TRBV18 combines with J gene TRBJ1-1, with 7 positions matching TRBD1. The V and J ends lost 2 bases and 1 base, in that order; junction bases with no gene match: 1. This CDR3 spans 14 amino acids. Germline loops: CDR1 KGHSH, CDR2 LQKENI.